This T cell receptor (beta chain) was profiled in a study of Tregs in tolerant kidney transplant recipients. The study's findings and limits: No direct test of biological reproducibility was done here. Few patients were studied, so findings need validation in larger groups. Activated donor B cell expansion appeared to reveal the most relevant donor-specific TCRbeta repertoire.

Unstimulated regulatory T cells (CD4+CD25+CD127-), CD4+CD25- non-regulatory cells, CD4 and CD8 cells were FACS-sorted from thawed PBMCs. Clones were read by immunoSEQ multiplex PCR, and TCRdb kept only the in-frame ones, dropping some. The sample contains roughly 250,000 clones, around 82% of which appear only once. CDR1 is SNHLY and CDR2 is FYNNEI in the germline V gene. V was trimmed by 7 bases and J by 8 bases, leaving 15 bases between them. CDR3 length: 13 amino acids. On this clone itself: The antigen is undetermined.

V usage is TRBV2 and J usage is TRBJ2-4; D is tentatively TRBD1 or TRBD2 (5 bases each). This sequence was found in a human donor in good health. The sequencing input was CD4+ T cells from blood. DNA for the CDR3: TGTGCCAGCAAGGGTGGGGGTTCGGACATTCAGTACTTC. This encodes CASKGGGSDIQYF.